This T cell receptor (beta chain) appears in the sequencing data of a study of T-cell reconstitution after alpha-beta-depleted transplantation in children. The library targeted TCRbeta and was prepared with unique molecular identifiers. TCRdb fed the PCR reads into MiXCR, producing one record per CDR3 protein. This sample has some 110,000 distinct CDR3 sequences, with 10% found just once. Note on this clonotype: What it binds is unknown.

The study, taken as a whole, reports: The origin of high day-60 TCRbeta diversity in some patients lay in surviving recipient T cells and thymic progenitors. Reports say that about two months after transplant, the alpha-beta T cells came out of several hundred graft clones that had expanded. One year post-transplant, T-cell counts and diversity were largely derived from T cells produced anew.

The CDR3 runs 18 residues. Germline CDR1 reads MNHEY; CDR2 reads SVGAGI. The J segment lost 5 bases and the V segment lost 2 bases, leaving 14 bases of the junction unmatched. The chain couples TRBV6-5 to TRBJ2-3; 9 nucleotides agree with TRBD2. Here the sequenced sample was PBMCs, taken before TCRalphabeta/CD19-depleted stem cell transplant. The TCR originated in a boy between 2 and 10 years old with acute lymphoblastic leukemia, due to receive a stem cell transplant. CDR3 protein: CASSYGLAGNEGVDTQYF. The DNA of the CDR3 is TGTGCCAGCAGTTACGGGCTAGCGGGAAATGAAGGGGTAGATACGCAGTATTTT.